This is a list of T cell receptor beta chains from one sample in a study of blood T cell repertoires in COVID-19. Using immunoSEQ multiplex PCR, the repertoire was profiled, and TCRdb retains in-frame clones only, with some absent. The sample consists of 100,000 to 150,000 clones, more than 70% of them appearing once. The sample comprised peripheral blood. Receptors were obtained from a woman aged 25-40 years who had recovered from COVID-19. CDR3s include the opening cysteine and the closing phenylalanine or tryptophan. A D gene is named only where the DNA matches it firmly. Part of the rows lack a size; the others show once, few, many or a class for expanded clones.

V gene: TRBV6-5; D gene: -; clone size: -; CDR3 length: 13; J gene: TRBJ1-1; CDR3 protein: CASFVSRGTEAFF; CDR3 DNA: TGTGCCAGCTTTGTGAGTCGAGGGACTGAAGCTTTCTTT
V gene: TRBV19; D gene: TRBD2; clone size: -; CDR3 length: 15; J gene: TRBJ2-1; CDR3 protein: CASSPGTRSSNEQFF; CDR3 DNA: TGTGCCAGTAGTCCCGGGACTAGAAGTTCCAATGAGCAGTTCTTC
V gene: TRBV27; D gene: -; clone size: -; CDR3 length: 18; J gene: TRBJ2-5; CDR3 protein: CASKKTKKGSGLGETQYF; CDR3 DNA: TGTGCCAGCAAAAAGACCAAAAAGGGCTCAGGGTTAGGAGAGACCCAGTACTTC
V gene: TRBV19; D gene: -; clone size: few; CDR3 length: 14; J gene: TRBJ1-6; CDR3 protein: CASSRRQNNSPLHF; CDR3 DNA: TGTGCCAGTAGTAGGAGACAGAATAATTCACCCCTCCACTTT
V gene: TRBV7-3; D gene: -; clone size: few; CDR3 length: 14; J gene: TRBJ2-2; CDR3 protein: CASSSFTNTGELFF; CDR3 DNA: TGTGCCAGCAGCTCCTTTACGAACACCGGGGAGCTGTTTTTT
V gene: TRBV15; D gene: TRBD1; clone size: -; CDR3 length: 17; J gene: TRBJ1-5; CDR3 protein: CATSRTGNHPSNQPQHF; CDR3 DNA: TGTGCCACCAGCAGGACAGGGAACCACCCTAGCAATCAGCCCCAGCATTTT
V gene: TRBV7-6; D gene: TRBD1; clone size: -; CDR3 length: 17; J gene: TRBJ2-2; CDR3 protein: CASSPTGAGGGTGELFF; CDR3 DNA: TGTGCCAGCAGCCCCACGGGGGCAGGGGGCGGGACCGGGGAGCTGTTTTTT
V gene: TRBV30; D gene: TRBD1; clone size: -; CDR3 length: 15; J gene: TRBJ1-5; CDR3 protein: CAWSSKGASNQPQHF; CDR3 DNA: TGTGCCTGGAGCTCAAAGGGGGCCAGCAATCAGCCCCAGCATTTT
V gene: TRBV12-3/TRBV12-4; D gene: -; clone size: -; CDR3 length: 13; J gene: TRBJ1-2; CDR3 protein: CASSLKGGYGYTF; CDR3 DNA: TGTGCCAGCAGTTTAAAAGGGGGCTATGGCTACACCTTC
V gene: TRBV29-1; D gene: -; clone size: -; CDR3 length: 14; J gene: TRBJ1-1; CDR3 protein: CSVQFQGRNTEAFF; CDR3 DNA: TGCAGCGTGCAGTTTCAGGGTCGGAACACTGAAGCTTTCTTT
V gene: TRBV6-6; D gene: -; clone size: -; CDR3 length: 17; J gene: TRBJ2-1; CDR3 protein: CASSPYLPGQTYNEQFF; CDR3 DNA: TGTGCCAGCAGTCCTTATTTACCGGGACAAACCTACAATGAGCAGTTCTTC
V gene: TRBV5-1; D gene: TRBD2; clone size: -; CDR3 length: 15; J gene: TRBJ2-1; CDR3 protein: CASSLGAGDPGEQFF; CDR3 DNA: TGCGCCAGCAGCTTGGGAGCGGGAGACCCCGGTGAGCAGTTCTTC
V gene: TRBV6-5; D gene: -; clone size: -; CDR3 length: 13; J gene: TRBJ1-1; CDR3 protein: CASSRGTNTEAFF; CDR3 DNA: TGTGCCAGCTCTCGGGGTACGAACACTGAAGCTTTCTTT
V gene: TRBV5-4; D gene: -; clone size: -; CDR3 length: 13; J gene: TRBJ2-7; CDR3 protein: CASSLGEVGEQYF; CDR3 DNA: TGTGCCAGCAGCTTGGGGGAGGTGGGGGAGCAGTACTTC
V gene: TRBV5-1; D gene: -; clone size: -; CDR3 length: 15; J gene: TRBJ2-3; CDR3 protein: CASSVIGGDTDTQYF; CDR3 DNA: TGCGCCAGCAGCGTGATAGGCGGAGACACAGATACGCAGTATTTT
V gene: TRBV19; D gene: TRBD1; clone size: -; CDR3 length: 17; J gene: TRBJ1-5; CDR3 protein: CASSPRTGEGGNQPQHF; CDR3 DNA: TGTGCCAGTAGTCCCCGAACAGGGGAAGGAGGCAATCAGCCCCAGCATTTT
V gene: TRBV6-6; D gene: TRBD1; clone size: -; CDR3 length: 15; J gene: TRBJ1-2; CDR3 protein: CASSQYWDSNYGYTF; CDR3 DNA: TGTGCCAGCAGCCAATACTGGGACAGCAACTATGGCTACACCTTC
V gene: TRBV2; D gene: -; clone size: many; CDR3 length: 13; J gene: TRBJ1-1; CDR3 protein: CASSDSGYTEAFF; CDR3 DNA: TGTGCCAGCAGTGATTCAGGGTACACTGAAGCTTTCTTT
V gene: TRBV2; D gene: -; clone size: -; CDR3 length: 13; J gene: TRBJ2-1; CDR3 protein: CASTASRIDEQFF; CDR3 DNA: TGTGCCAGCACGGCTAGTAGGATCGATGAGCAGTTCTTC
V gene: TRBV19; D gene: TRBD2; clone size: -; CDR3 length: 15; J gene: TRBJ2-7; CDR3 protein: CASSSRTSGSYEQYF; CDR3 DNA: TGTGCCAGTAGTTCACGGACTAGCGGGTCCTACGAGCAGTACTTC
V gene: TRBV2; D gene: -; clone size: few; CDR3 length: 14; J gene: TRBJ2-1; CDR3 protein: CASKAMGQDNEQFF; CDR3 DNA: TGTGCCAGCAAGGCTATGGGGCAGGACAATGAGCAGTTCTTC
V gene: TRBV13; D gene: -; clone size: -; CDR3 length: 12; J gene: TRBJ1-1; CDR3 protein: CASSSSTVKAFF; CDR3 DNA: TGTGCCAGCAGCTCTTCTACAGTGAAAGCTTTCTTT
V gene: TRBV29-1; D gene: TRBD1; clone size: -; CDR3 length: 13; J gene: TRBJ1-1; CDR3 protein: CSVGPTGGTEAFF; CDR3 DNA: TGCAGCGTGGGTCCCACAGGGGGCACTGAAGCTTTCTTT
V gene: TRBV11-3; D gene: TRBD1; clone size: -; CDR3 length: 13; J gene: TRBJ2-7; CDR3 protein: CASSPRGRDEQYF; CDR3 DNA: TGTGCCAGCAGCCCCAGGGGGCGCGACGAGCAGTACTTC
V gene: TRBV6-6; D gene: TRBD1; clone size: -; CDR3 length: 13; J gene: TRBJ2-5; CDR3 protein: CASTIQGEETQYF; CDR3 DNA: TGTGCCAGCACCATACAGGGGGAAGAGACCCAGTACTTC
V gene: TRBV15; D gene: TRBD1; clone size: -; CDR3 length: 14; J gene: TRBJ1-2; CDR3 protein: CATSVRDRGAGYTF; CDR3 DNA: TGTGCCACCAGCGTTCGGGACAGGGGGGCTGGCTACACCTTC
V gene: TRBV10-3; D gene: TRBD2; clone size: -; CDR3 length: 14; J gene: TRBJ2-1; CDR3 protein: CAIAFGGVDNEQFF; CDR3 DNA: TGTGCCATCGCCTTTGGGGGGGTTGACAATGAGCAGTTCTTC
V gene: TRBV6-5; D gene: -; clone size: -; CDR3 length: 14; J gene: TRBJ2-5; CDR3 protein: CASSSRGLEETQYF; CDR3 DNA: TGTGCCAGCAGTTCCAGGGGATTAGAAGAGACCCAGTACTTC
V gene: TRBV9; D gene: -; clone size: once; CDR3 length: 14; J gene: TRBJ1-1; CDR3 protein: CASSLVVDLTEAFF; CDR3 DNA: TGTGCCAGCAGCCTCGTGGTAGATTTAACTGAAGCTTTCTTT